Listed below are T cell receptor beta chains from one sample, sequenced in a study of cytomegalovirus exposure and HLA in healthy donors. Assay: immunoSEQ multiplex PCR; the TCRdb copy retains only in-frame clones and omits some. In the table there are hundreds of thousands of clones, roughly 80% of which are singletons. The specimen was PBMCs. These receptors came from a girl aged 5-17 years in good health and CMV-seronegative. Both conserved end residues are part of each CDR3. Each record gives: V gene, clone size, D gene, J gene, CDR3 DNA, CDR3 protein. The D gene is left open where the match is weak. A clone size is listed for some rows: how often the clone was seen (once, few, many), or a class if it is expanded.

>TRBV7-3|NA|NA|TRBJ2-4
TGTGCCAGCACCCCGGGAAAAGCCAAAAACATTCAGTACTTC
CASTPGKAKNIQYF
>TRBV6-5|NA|NA|TRBJ2-3
TGTGCCAGCAGTACATCAAGCAGGCCCGATACGCAGTATTTT
CASSTSSRPDTQYF
>TRBV30|NA|NA|TRBJ1-5
TGTGCCTGGAGTGGAGGACAGCTTAATCAGCCCCAGCATTTT
CAWSGGQLNQPQHF
>TRBV30|NA|NA|TRBJ2-2
TGTGCCTGGAGTGTATCGGTCGGGGAGCTGTTTTTT
CAWSVSVGELFF
>TRBV7-8|NA|TRBD1|TRBJ1-1
TGTGCCAGCAGCGCCGAACAGGGGGCCACTGAAGCTTTCTTT
CASSAEQGATEAFF
>TRBV7-2|NA|NA|TRBJ1-5
TGTGCCAGCAGCTTAGCAGGACAAGGAAGCAATCAGCCCCAGCATTTT
CASSLAGQGSNQPQHF
>TRBV28|NA|NA|TRBJ1-5
TGTGCCAGCAGCCCCCTTAGAAATCAGCCCCAGCATTTT
CASSPLRNQPQHF
>TRBV5-4|NA|TRBD1|TRBJ2-1
TGTGCCAGCGGGACAGGGGACGACAATGAGCAGTTCTTC
CASGTGDDNEQFF
>TRBV7-7|NA|NA|TRBJ2-3
TGTGCCAGCAGCTTAGCCGGTGAAGATACGCAGTATTTT
CASSLAGEDTQYF
>TRBV28|NA|NA|TRBJ1-2
TGTGCCAGCGAAGAGGGAGGGTATGGCTACACCTTC
CASEEGGYGYTF
>TRBV28|NA|TRBD2|TRBJ2-7
TGTGCCAGCAGTTTAGGGGTACTAGCGGGAAACGAGCAGTACTTC
CASSLGVLAGNEQYF
>TRBV7-3|NA|TRBD1|TRBJ2-5
TGTGCCAGCAGACGTACAGGGGCCCTCCAAGAGACCCAGTACTTC
CASRRTGALQETQYF
>TRBV9|NA|NA|TRBJ1-1
TGTGCCAGCAGCTCGCACAGGTCGGGGGGTTACAGGGACACTGAAGCTTTCTTT
CASSSHRSGGYRDTEAFF
>TRBV28|few|TRBD1|TRBJ1-5
TGTGCCAGCAGCTGGGGGACAGGGCTAACTAATCAGCCCCAGCATTTT
CASSWGTGLTNQPQHF
>TRBV7-2|NA|TRBD1|TRBJ1-2
TGTGCCAGCAGCCGACCGGACAGGATACTCTATGGCTACACCTTC
CASSRPDRILYGYTF
>TRBV5-1|NA|NA|TRBJ2-7
TGCGCCAGCAGCTTGGGAGGACAATGGCACGAGCAGTACTTC
CASSLGGQWHEQYF
>TRBV28|NA|TRBD1|TRBJ1-2
TGTGCCAGCAGTTGGGAAACAGGGGGCAATGGCTACACCTTC
CASSWETGGNGYTF
>TRBV1|NA|NA|TRBJ2-1
TGCACCAGCAGCCATTTGGCACTAGCGGGAAACGGCTCCTACAATGAGCAGTTCTTC
CTSSHLALAGNGSYNEQFF
>TRBV28|NA|TRBD1|TRBJ1-2
TGTGCCAGCAGTTTTGGGTCGACAGGGGGCGCGGGCTACACCTTC
CASSFGSTGGAGYTF
>TRBV4-3|NA|TRBD1|TRBJ1-1
TGCGCCAGCAGCCACCGACAGGGTTTGAACACTGAAGCTTTCTTT
CASSHRQGLNTEAFF
>TRBV7-2|NA|TRBD1|TRBJ1-2
TGTGCCAGCAGCCAAATCAGGGGGCGTCACTATGGCTACACCTTC
CASSQIRGRHYGYTF
>TRBV6-1|NA|TRBD2|TRBJ2-2
TGTGCCAGCAGTGGCCCGGGGGGGCTCGACACCGGGGAGCTGTTTTTT
CASSGPGGLDTGELFF
>TRBV19|NA|NA|TRBJ1-5
TGTGCCAGTAGTATTACCCCTTCAAGCAACCGGGGCAATCAGCCCCAGCATTTT
CASSITPSSNRGNQPQHF
>TRBV6-4|NA|NA|TRBJ1-1
TGTGCCAGCCGGCAGGGTACGAGCACTGAAGCTTTCTTT
CASRQGTSTEAFF
>TRBV7-3|NA|TRBD1|TRBJ1-2
TGTGCCAGCAGCTTAACCCCTTCGACAGGGGCCAGTGGCTACACCTTC
CASSLTPSTGASGYTF
>TRBV5-4|NA|NA|TRBJ2-4
TGTGCCAGCAGCTTGTACGGAGCCCAAAACATTCAGTACTTC
CASSLYGAQNIQYF
>TRBV5-6|few|TRBD1|TRBJ1-5
TGTGCCAGCAGCGCTGACAGGGGAGGAAGCAATCAGCCCCAGCATTTT
CASSADRGGSNQPQHF
>TRBV5-5|NA|NA|TRBJ1-3
TGTGCCAGCAGCTTGGCTTGGACGGGGAGCTCTGGAAACACCATATATTTT
CASSLAWTGSSGNTIYF
>TRBV7-3|NA|TRBD2|TRBJ2-4
TGTGCCAGCAGCTCCTTCGGACTAGCGGGAGTGGGCAAAAACATTCAGTACTTC
CASSSFGLAGVGKNIQYF
>TRBV29-1|NA|TRBD2|TRBJ2-3
TGCAGCGTTGCTGCGGGTGGAGCGGGAGGGCCTCCAGATACGCAGTATTTT
CSVAAGGAGGPPDTQYF
>TRBV5-4|NA|TRBD1|TRBJ2-5
TGTGCCAGCAGCCCAGGGGGCCTCGGGGAGACCCAGTACTTC
CASSPGGLGETQYF
>TRBV10-3|NA|TRBD2|TRBJ2-1
TGTGCCATCAGTGTTTCTAGCGGGGGGGCAAACAATGAGCAGTTCTTC
CAISVSSGGANNEQFF
>TRBV28|NA|TRBD1|TRBJ1-5
TGTGCCTATGGGACAGGGGGTATCAATCAGCCCCAGCATTTT
CAYGTGGINQPQHF
>TRBV27|NA|TRBD1|TRBJ1-5
TGTGCCAGCAGTCCGACAGGGAGTAGCAATCAGCCCCAGCATTTT
CASSPTGSSNQPQHF
>TRBV4-2|NA|TRBD2|TRBJ2-7
TGTGCCAGCAGCCAAGCGGCTAGCGGCGAGCAGTACTTC
CASSQAASGEQYF
>TRBV30|NA|NA|TRBJ1-1
TGTGCCTGGAGTGTATACAGGAACACTGAAGCTTTCTTT
CAWSVYRNTEAFF
>TRBV4-2|NA|TRBD2|TRBJ2-5
TGTGCCAGCAGCCATCGGACTAGCGCGTACCAAGAGACCCAGTACTTC
CASSHRTSAYQETQYF
>TRBV29-1|NA|TRBD1|TRBJ1-2
TGCAGCGTTGAAGTTTCGACAGGGTACTATGGCTACACCTTC
CSVEVSTGYYGYTF
>TRBV7-2|NA|TRBD1|TRBJ2-7
TGTGCCAGCAGCCCGGGGACAGGGGTGTCCTCCTACGAGCAGTACTTC
CASSPGTGVSSYEQYF
>TRBV28|NA|TRBD1|TRBJ2-7
TGTGCCAGCAGTTCGCCGGACGGGACAGACCTATACGAGCAGTACTTC
CASSSPDGTDLYEQYF
>TRBV19|NA|TRBD1|TRBJ2-7
TGTGCCAGTAGTCCTAAGGGACAGGGAACCTACGAGCAGTACTTC
CASSPKGQGTYEQYF
>TRBV28|NA|TRBD2|TRBJ2-7
TGTGCCAGCAGAGGCGGGGGGAGCTCCTACGAGCAGTACTTC
CASRGGGSSYEQYF
>TRBV11-1|NA|NA|TRBJ2-7
TGTGCCAGCAGCTTAGGGCGGTCGGAGCAGTACTTC
CASSLGRSEQYF
>TRBV28|NA|NA|TRBJ2-3
TGTGCCAGCAGCCCCACTACAACGGCTAGACCGGCGCAGTATTTT
CASSPTTTARPAQYF
>TRBV7-9|few|TRBD1|TRBJ1-1
TGTGCCAGCAGCGAACAGGGGGCGTGGGACACTGAAGCTTTCTTT
CASSEQGAWDTEAFF
>TRBV7-9|NA|NA|TRBJ1-1
TGTGCCAGCAGCTACCTAGGAGGGCGCGGGGCCCGTATCACTGAAGCTTTCTTT
CASSYLGGRGARITEAFF
>TRBV18|NA|NA|TRBJ2-5
TGTGCCAGCTCACCGGGTGGCGGGACCCAGTACTTC
CASSPGGGTQYF
>TRBV6-1|NA|NA|TRBJ2-1
TGTGCCAGCAGTCAGTACAATGAGCAGTTCTTC
CASSQYNEQFF
>TRBV10-3|few|TRBD2|TRBJ2-7
TGTGCCATCAGTAGGACTAGCGGGTCCTACGAGCAGTACTTC
CAISRTSGSYEQYF